Here is one T cell receptor beta chain with its context. Which antigen it targets is not known. Base qualities are missing; no much larger clone stands one base away. Sequences SGHNT (CDR1) and YYREEE (CDR2) are obtained from the germline V gene (reference sequence). Trimming takes 4 bases off V and 5 bases off J; junction bases not matched to a gene: 15. The CDR3, cysteine through phenylalanine, is 17 amino acids long. The entry retains the CDR3 DNA only, 51 bases that are in frame from base 1. These data originate in a study of CD4 T cells in relation to SARS-CoV-2 and coronaviruses listed by TCRdb under 2021. The study in broad terms: In the ViraFEST assay, PBMCs were grown with antigen for around nine days, and TCR beta CDR3s were then sequenced to identify antigen-specific clonal expansions. The full convalescent cohort of about a dozen patients had a median age of almost 40 years, ranging from roughly 21 to 72 years. Among the approximately twelve convalescent patients, 8 males and 4 females were included, and two of the subjects were Hispanic. Patient-derived lymphoblastoid cell lines were used to map the HLA restriction of shared crossreactive spike epitopes. At the level of individual TCR clonotypes, the study measured memory CD4+ T cell crossreactivity between SARS-CoV-2 spike protein and common cold coronavirus spike proteins. Samples from three pre-COVID donors and the naive versus memory experiments were sequenced with the Adaptive Biotechnologies TCR-sequencing kit; other data were Illumina-based. A different, Illumina-based TCR-beta assay was used to sequence expansion assays from other donors in the study. The study at large found these results: Because no donor provided both pre-pandemic and post-infection samples, tracing the source of pre-existing responses was limited. Memory CD4+ clonotypes crossrecognizing SARS-CoV-2 and at least one common cold coronavirus spike were found in around three fifths of donors. Naive versus memory sequencing indicated the assay detects memory recall responses rather than primary responses primed during culture. Small numbers of patients and of tested TCRs limited the study. Because the crossreactivity analysis focused on spike protein, crossreactivity against other viral proteins was not assessed. Crossreactive clones showed significantly weaker SARS-CoV-2-driven expansion than monoreactive clones, consistent with antigenic imprinting.

Survey-level immunoSEQ TCR-beta sequencing was performed on DNA from CEF-cultured naive and memory CD4+ T cells. Regarding the original processing steps: During preprocessing, nonproductive sequences were removed, along with CDR3s that did not begin with C, did not end with F or W, or were shorter than 7 amino acids. The MANAFEST web app was used to call antigen-specific clonotypes on the basis of expansion compared with the reference and with other culture wells. A clone was considered positive if significant expansion relative to the reference culture was observed in 2 of 3 replicate wells at an FDR below 0.05. A further requirement for positive clones was significant expansion compared with all other tandem wells, along with an odds ratio above 5. Cultured and uncultured naive and memory CD4+ repertoires were searched for previously identified spike- and CEF-reactive CDR3s. CDR3 homology was measured as pairwise Levenshtein distance, computed with the stringdist R package after trimming three terminal residues from each end. In TCRdb, the immuneACCESS table is reduced to in-frame sequences with V and J assigned. These tables do not hold every clone; where another copy was compared, an unresolved V gene accounts for under half, and the others remain unexplained. The D gene and trimming were derived from the DNA, and the V and J assignments and clone size from that table. The sample profile shows just over 35,000 clones; more than 65% of them were found once. 20% of the sample goes to the ten largest clones.

Naive and memory CD4+ T cells were separated from cryopreserved PBMCs by first enriching for CD4 and then performing EasySep naive CD4+ T cell enrichment. For over eight days, some 95,000 sorted naive or memory CD4+ T cells were cultured together with CEF peptides and T cell-depleted PBMCs at a 1:1 ratio. In general, triplicate replicate wells were used for every peptide culture condition. Ficoll-Paque PLUS gradient centrifugation was used to isolate PBMCs from either whole blood or leukapheresis product. PBMCs were either cryopreserved at -140 degrees C or used fresh in the expansion assay. The QIAamp Micro DNA Kit was used to extract genomic DNA from the CD4+ T cells.

The chain is encoded by TRBV5-4 joined to TRBJ2-4; 7 middle bases align to TRBD1. The material sequenced was memory CD4+ T cells from PBMCs, cultured in vitro. Sample cell subset or site, as interpreted from the label and publication: memory (non-naive) CD4+ T cells. This TCR was sampled from an adult with COVID-19. The CDR3 has the sequence CASSVTGIGGTQNIQYF. The DNA is TGTGCCAGCAGCGTGACAGGGATTGGGGGCACCCAAAACATTCAGTACTTC.